Listed below are T cell receptor beta chains from one sample, sequenced in a study of blood T cells in healthy people across ages. TCRdb re-called the 5' RACE reads with MiXCR, one entry per CDR3 protein. The data show around 800,000 distinct CDR3 sequences, roughly 25% seen once. These same records also appear under a second study, on T cells of mothers and their children.

Material: blood. The receptors derive from a boy aged 5 to 17 in good health. Each CDR3 is given with its conserved first and last residue. D genes are given only for firm matches. For some rows the clone size is stated as once, few or many, or as a class when expanded; others skip it.

DNA	CDR3	J	D	size	V
TGTGCCAGCGGCGGGACGGCTCTCCCCTACGAGCAGTACTTC	CASGGTALPYEQYF	TRBJ2-7	NA	NA	TRBV6-5
TGCAGCGGACGAGGGACTGAAGCTTTCTTT	CSGRGTEAFF	TRBJ1-1	NA	NA	TRBV29-1
TGCAGCGTTGACTTTACCGGGGCCCTCTACGAGCAGTACTTC	CSVDFTGALYEQYF	TRBJ2-7	NA	NA	TRBV29-1
TGTGCCAGCAACCGACCGGGGACCTTCGGGCTTAATGAAAAACTGTTTTTT	CASNRPGTFGLNEKLFF	TRBJ1-4	NA	few	TRBV7-9
TGTGCCAGCAGCCAAGAGAGTGACATTCAGTACTTC	CASSQESDIQYF	TRBJ2-4	NA	NA	TRBV3-1
TGTGCCACCAGTGGAGCACAGGGGACGGGGGGTAATGAGCAGTTCTTC	CATSGAQGTGGNEQFF	TRBJ2-1	NA	NA	TRBV24-1
TGCAGCGTTGATAGCGGGGAAAGCTCCTACGAGCAGTACTTC	CSVDSGESSYEQYF	TRBJ2-7	TRBD2	NA	TRBV29-1
TGCAGCGTTGAGGCATTGGGGCCCCCCTACGCGGCTTTCTTT	CSVEALGPPYAAFF	TRBJ1-1	NA	few	TRBV29-1
TGCGCCAGCAGCCCCTCTGACAGGTACCCCTACGAGCAGTACTTC	CASSPSDRYPYEQYF	TRBJ2-7	NA	few	TRBV10-1
TGTGCCAGTAGTAATGCCGGGGTTTTTACAGATACGCAGTATTTT	CASSNAGVFTDTQYF	TRBJ2-3	NA	few	TRBV19
TGCGCCAGCAGCTTGGCCTGGCGGGGGGGCTCAGATACGCAGTATTTT	CASSLAWRGGSDTQYF	TRBJ2-3	TRBD2	NA	TRBV5-1
TGCAGTGCTAACGGACGTAGCTCCTACGAGCAGTACTTC	CSANGRSSYEQYF	TRBJ2-7	NA	few	TRBV20-1
TGTGCCAGCAGTTTGAAGCGGGGGCCGACAGATACGCAGTATTTT	CASSLKRGPTDTQYF	TRBJ2-3	TRBD2	NA	TRBV12-3/TRBV12-4
TGTGCCGGCGACTTGATGCAAGAGACCCAGTACTTC	CAGDLMQETQYF	TRBJ2-5	NA	few	TRBV2
TGCGCCAGCAGATTGGGACAGGGGAACCCTTATACGCAGTATTTT	CASRLGQGNPYTQYF	TRBJ2-3	TRBD1	few	TRBV5-1
TGCAGTGCTAGTGGCGAAAACATTCAGTACTTC	CSASGENIQYF	TRBJ2-4	NA	NA	TRBV20-1